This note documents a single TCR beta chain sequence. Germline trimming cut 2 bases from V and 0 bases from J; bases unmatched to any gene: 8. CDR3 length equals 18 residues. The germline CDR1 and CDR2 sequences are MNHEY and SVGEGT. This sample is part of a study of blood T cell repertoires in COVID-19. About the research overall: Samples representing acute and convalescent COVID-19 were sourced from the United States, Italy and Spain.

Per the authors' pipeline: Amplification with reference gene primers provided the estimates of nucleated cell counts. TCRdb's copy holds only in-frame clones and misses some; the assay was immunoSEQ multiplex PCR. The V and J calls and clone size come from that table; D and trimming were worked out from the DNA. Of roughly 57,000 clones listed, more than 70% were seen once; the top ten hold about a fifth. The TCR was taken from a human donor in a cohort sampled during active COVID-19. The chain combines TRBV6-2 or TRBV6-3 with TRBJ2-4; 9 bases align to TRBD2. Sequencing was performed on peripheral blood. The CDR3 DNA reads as TGTGCCAGCAGTTACCCCCAAGCGGGGGGTTTAGCCAAAAACATTCAGTACTTC. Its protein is CASSYPQAGGLAKNIQYF.